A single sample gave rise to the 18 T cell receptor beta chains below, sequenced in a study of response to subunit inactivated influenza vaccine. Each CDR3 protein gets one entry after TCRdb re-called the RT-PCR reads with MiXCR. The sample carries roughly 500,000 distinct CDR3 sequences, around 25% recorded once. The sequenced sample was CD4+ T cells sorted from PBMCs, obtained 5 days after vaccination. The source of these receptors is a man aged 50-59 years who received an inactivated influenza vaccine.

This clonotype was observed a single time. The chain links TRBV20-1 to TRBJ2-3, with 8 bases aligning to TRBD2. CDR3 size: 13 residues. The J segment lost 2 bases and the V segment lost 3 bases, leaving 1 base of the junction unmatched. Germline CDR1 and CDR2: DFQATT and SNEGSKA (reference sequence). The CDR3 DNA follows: TGCAGTGCTAGCGGGAGGGCCACAGATACGCAGTATTTT. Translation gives CSASGRATDTQYF.

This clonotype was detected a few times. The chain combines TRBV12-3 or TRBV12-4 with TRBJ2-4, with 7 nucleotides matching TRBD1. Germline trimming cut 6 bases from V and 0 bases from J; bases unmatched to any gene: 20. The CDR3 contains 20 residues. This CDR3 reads CASRTTRQGWIGLAKNIQYF. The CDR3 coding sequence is TGTGCCAGCAGAACCACACGACAGGGATGGATAGGGTTAGCCAAAAACATTCAGTACTTC.

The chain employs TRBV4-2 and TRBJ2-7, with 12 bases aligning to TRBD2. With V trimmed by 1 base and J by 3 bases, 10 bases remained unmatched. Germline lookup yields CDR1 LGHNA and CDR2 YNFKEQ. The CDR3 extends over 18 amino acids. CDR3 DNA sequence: TGTGCCAGCAGCCAAGTTTCGGCTAGCGGGAGGGCCATCTACGAGCAGTACTTC. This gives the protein CASSQVSASGRAIYEQYF.

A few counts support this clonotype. CDR3 protein: CASSLLGTSGGRGNEQFF. CDR3 coding DNA: TGTGCCAGCAGTTTACTAGGGACTAGCGGGGGGCGAGGGAATGAGCAGTTCTTC. J is TRBJ2-1 and V is TRBV12-3 or TRBV12-4; 15 positions match TRBD2. The trim removed 2 bases at V and 7 bases at J, leaving 9 bases unmatched. The CDR3 is made up of 18 amino acids.

The CDR3 spells CAISGRGARVYEQYF. In nucleotides, the CDR3 is TGTGCCATCAGTGGCCGGGGGGCGAGGGTCTACGAGCAGTACTTC. V is TRBV10-3 and J is TRBJ2-7; D may be TRBD2 (7 bases). The germline V gene encodes CDR1 ENHRY and CDR2 SYGVKD. The ends were cut back, 4 bases at V and 3 bases at J, with 16 bases in the middle. CDR3 size: 15 residues.

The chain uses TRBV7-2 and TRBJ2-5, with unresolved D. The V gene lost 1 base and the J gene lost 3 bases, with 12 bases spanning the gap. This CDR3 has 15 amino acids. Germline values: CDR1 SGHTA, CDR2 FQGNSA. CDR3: CASSLVARSEETQYF. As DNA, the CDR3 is TGTGCCAGCAGCTTAGTTGCCCGGAGCGAAGAGACCCAGTACTTC.

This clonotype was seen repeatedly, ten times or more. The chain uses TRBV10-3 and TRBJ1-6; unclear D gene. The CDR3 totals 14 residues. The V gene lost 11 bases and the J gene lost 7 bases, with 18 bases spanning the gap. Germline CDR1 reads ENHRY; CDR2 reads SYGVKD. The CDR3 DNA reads TGTGCCGTTGCCCCAGAAGAAGGGAATTCACCCCTCCACTTT. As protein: CAVAPEEGNSPLHF.

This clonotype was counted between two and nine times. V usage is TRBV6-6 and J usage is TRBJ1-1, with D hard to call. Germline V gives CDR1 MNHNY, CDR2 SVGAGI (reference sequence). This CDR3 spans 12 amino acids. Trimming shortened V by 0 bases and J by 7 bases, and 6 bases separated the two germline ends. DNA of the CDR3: TGTGCCAGCAGTTACTCAGGTTTTGAAGCTTTCTTT. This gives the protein CASSYSGFEAFF.

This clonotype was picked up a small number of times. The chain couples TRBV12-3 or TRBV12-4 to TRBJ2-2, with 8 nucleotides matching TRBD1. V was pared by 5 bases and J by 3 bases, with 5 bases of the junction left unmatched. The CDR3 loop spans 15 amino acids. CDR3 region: CASSGSTGDTGELFF. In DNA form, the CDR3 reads TGTGCCAGCAGTGGTTCGACAGGGGACACCGGGGAGCTGTTTTTT.

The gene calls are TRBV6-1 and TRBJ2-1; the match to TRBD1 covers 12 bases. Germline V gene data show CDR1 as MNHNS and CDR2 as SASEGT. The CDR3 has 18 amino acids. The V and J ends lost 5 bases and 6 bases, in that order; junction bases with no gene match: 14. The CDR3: CASSPGQGARSVGNEQFF. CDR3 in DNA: TGTGCCAGCAGTCCGGGACAGGGGGCAAGATCTGTCGGCAATGAGCAGTTCTTC.

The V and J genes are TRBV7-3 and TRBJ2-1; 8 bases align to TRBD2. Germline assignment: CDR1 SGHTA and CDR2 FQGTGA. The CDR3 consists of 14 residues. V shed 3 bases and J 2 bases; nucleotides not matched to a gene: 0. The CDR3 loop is CASSFSGTYNEQFF. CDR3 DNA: TGTGCCAGCAGCTTTAGCGGGACCTACAATGAGCAGTTCTTC.

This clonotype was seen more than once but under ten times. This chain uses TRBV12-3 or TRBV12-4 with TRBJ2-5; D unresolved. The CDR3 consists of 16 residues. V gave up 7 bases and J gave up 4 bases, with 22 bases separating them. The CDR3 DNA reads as TGTGCCAGCACCCCGACCCAGCCCGGCCGAGGAGAGACCCAGTACTTC. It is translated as CASTPTQPGRGETQYF.

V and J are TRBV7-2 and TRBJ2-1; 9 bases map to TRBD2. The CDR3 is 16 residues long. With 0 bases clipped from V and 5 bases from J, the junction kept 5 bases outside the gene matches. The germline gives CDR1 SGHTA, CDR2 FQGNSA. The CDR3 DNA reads TGTGCCAGCAGCTTAGCGCGTGGACTAGCGCACAATGAGCAGTTCTTC. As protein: CASSLARGLAHNEQFF.

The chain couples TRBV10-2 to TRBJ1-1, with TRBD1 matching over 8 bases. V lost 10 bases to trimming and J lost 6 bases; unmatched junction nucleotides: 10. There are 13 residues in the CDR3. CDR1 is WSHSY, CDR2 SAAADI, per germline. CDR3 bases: TGCGCCACCACCTTGACAGGGGAGCCTGAAGCTTTCTTT. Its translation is CATTLTGEPEAFF.

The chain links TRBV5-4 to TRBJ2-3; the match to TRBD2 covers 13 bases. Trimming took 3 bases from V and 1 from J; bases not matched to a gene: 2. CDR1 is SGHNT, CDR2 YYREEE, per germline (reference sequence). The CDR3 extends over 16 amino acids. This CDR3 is CASSWTSGSGTDTQYF. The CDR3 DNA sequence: TGTGCCAGCAGCTGGACTAGCGGGAGTGGCACAGATACGCAGTATTTT.

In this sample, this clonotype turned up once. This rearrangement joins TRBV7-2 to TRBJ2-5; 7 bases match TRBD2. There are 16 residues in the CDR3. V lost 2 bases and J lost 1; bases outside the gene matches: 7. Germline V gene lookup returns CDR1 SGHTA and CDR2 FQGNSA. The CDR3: CASSLSPGRTQETQYF. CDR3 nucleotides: TGTGCCAGCAGCTTATCGCCCGGGAGGACCCAAGAGACCCAGTACTTC.

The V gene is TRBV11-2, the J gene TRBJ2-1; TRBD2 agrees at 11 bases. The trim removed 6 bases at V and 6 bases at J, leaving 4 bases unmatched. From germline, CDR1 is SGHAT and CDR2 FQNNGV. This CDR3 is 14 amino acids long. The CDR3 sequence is CASSSGGARNEQFF. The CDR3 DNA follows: TGTGCCAGCAGTAGCGGGGGGGCCCGCAATGAGCAGTTCTTC.

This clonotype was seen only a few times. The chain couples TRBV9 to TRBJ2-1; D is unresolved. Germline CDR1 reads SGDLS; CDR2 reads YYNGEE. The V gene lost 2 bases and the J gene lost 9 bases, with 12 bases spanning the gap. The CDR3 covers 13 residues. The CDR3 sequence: CASSVSVSVEQFF. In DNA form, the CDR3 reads TGTGCCAGCAGCGTCTCCGTTTCAGTTGAGCAGTTCTTC.